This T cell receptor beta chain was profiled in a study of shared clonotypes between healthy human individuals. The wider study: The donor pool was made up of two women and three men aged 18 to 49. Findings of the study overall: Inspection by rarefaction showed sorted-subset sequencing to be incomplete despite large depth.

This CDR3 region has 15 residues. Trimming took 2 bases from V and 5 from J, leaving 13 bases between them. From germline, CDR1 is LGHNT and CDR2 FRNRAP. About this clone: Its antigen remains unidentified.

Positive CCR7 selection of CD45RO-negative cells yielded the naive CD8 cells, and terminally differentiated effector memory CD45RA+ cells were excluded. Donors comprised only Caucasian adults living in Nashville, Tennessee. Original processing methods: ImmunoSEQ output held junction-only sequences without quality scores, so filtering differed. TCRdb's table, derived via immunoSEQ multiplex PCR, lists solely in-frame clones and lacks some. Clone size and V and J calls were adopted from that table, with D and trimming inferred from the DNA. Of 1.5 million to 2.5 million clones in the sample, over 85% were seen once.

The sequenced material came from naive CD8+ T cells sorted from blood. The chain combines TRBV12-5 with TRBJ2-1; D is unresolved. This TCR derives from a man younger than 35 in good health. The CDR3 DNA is TGTGCTAGTGGTTTGCCGCATGGGTTAGACAATGAGCAGTTCTTC. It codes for CASGLPHGLDNEQFF.